The entry below gives a single T cell receptor beta chain sequence along with its context. These data belong to a study of blood T cell repertoires in COVID-19. All enrollees were roughly 18 to 90 years old and from 25 or so US areas. Sequencing was performed with immunoSEQ multiplex PCR; in TCRdb, only in-frame clones are kept and a portion is missing. The sample includes around 250,000 clones, roughly nine tenths of them seen just once. CDR1 and CDR2 (germline): KGHDR, SFDVKD. CDR3 length equals 17 residues. Trimming cost V 4 bases and J 1 base; bases outside gene matches: 5. Sequencing was performed on PBMCs or T cells enriched from blood (not recorded which). The chain couples TRBV24-1 to TRBJ1-5; 11 nucleotides line up with TRBD1. This TCR derives from a human donor in a cohort exposed to, infected with or recovered from COVID-19 (not recorded which). The donor label of this sample is uncertain. The CDR3 is CATSDPGQGGSNQPQHF. The CDR3 DNA is TGTGCCACCAGTGACCCGGGACAGGGGGGCAGCAATCAGCCCCAGCATTTT.